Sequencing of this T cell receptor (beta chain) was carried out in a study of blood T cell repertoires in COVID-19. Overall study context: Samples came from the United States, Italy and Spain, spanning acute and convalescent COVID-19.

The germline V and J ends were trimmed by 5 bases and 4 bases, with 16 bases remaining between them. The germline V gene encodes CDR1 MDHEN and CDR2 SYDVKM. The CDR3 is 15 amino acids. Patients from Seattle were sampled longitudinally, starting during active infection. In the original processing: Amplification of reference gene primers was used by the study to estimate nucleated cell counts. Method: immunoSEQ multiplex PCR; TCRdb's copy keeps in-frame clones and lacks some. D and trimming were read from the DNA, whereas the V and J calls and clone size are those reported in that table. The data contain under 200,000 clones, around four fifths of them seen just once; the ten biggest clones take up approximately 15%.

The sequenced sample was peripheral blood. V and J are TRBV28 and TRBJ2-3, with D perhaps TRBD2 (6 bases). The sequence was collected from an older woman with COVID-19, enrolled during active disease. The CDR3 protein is CASSPGTYWADTQYF. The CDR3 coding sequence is TGTGCCAGCAGTCCCGGGACTTATTGGGCAGATACGCAGTATTTT.